This TCR beta chain was obtained from a study of blood T cell repertoires in COVID-19. The germline V gene encodes CDR1 SGHNT and CDR2 YYREEE (reference sequence). Trimming left V 6 bases short and J 6 bases short, with 16 bases between. CDR3 length: 15 residues. Participants came from fewer than 25 US areas, aged about 18 to 89 years. Cohort placement rested on clinical history that participants reported themselves. Among Cohort 3 donors, those recovered had two negative PCRs, clearance, or symptom resolution. Per the authors' pipeline: The authors estimated nucleated cell counts from reference gene primer amplification. Using immunoSEQ multiplex PCR, the repertoire was profiled, and TCRdb retains in-frame clones only, with some absent. That table furnishes V, J and clone size, whereas the DNA furnished D and trimming. The sample contains 150,000 or so clones, around 79% of which appear only once.

The sample taken for sequencing was PBMCs or T cells enriched from blood (not recorded which). The chain links TRBV5-4 to TRBJ1-6, with D maybe TRBD1 (6 bases). This TCR was sampled from a woman aged 45-60 years who had recovered from COVID-19. Written as DNA, the CDR3 is TGTGCCAGCACCCAAGACAGGAGCACTAATTCACCCCTCCACTTT. As protein: CASTQDRSTNSPLHF.